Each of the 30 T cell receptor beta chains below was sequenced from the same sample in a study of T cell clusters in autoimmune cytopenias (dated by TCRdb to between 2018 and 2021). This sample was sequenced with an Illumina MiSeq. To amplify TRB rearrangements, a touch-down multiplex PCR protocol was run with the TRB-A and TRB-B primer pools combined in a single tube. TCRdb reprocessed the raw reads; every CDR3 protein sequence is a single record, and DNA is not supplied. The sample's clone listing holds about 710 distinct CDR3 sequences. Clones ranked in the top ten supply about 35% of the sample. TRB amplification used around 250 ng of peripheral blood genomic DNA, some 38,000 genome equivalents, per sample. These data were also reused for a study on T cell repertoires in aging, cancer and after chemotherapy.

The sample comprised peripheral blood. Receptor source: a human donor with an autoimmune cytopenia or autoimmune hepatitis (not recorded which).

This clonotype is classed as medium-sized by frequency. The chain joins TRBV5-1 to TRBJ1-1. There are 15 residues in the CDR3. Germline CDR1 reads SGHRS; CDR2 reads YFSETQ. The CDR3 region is CASSLASGSGTEAFF.

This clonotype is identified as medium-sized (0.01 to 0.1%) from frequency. CDR3 in amino acids: CASSPTGTPLDEQYF. This sequence joins TRBV7-9 and TRBJ2-7; the TCRdb D gene call, TRBD2, has no DNA to confirm it. CDR1 is SEHNR, CDR2 FQNEAQ, per germline (reference sequence). This CDR3 region has 15 residues.

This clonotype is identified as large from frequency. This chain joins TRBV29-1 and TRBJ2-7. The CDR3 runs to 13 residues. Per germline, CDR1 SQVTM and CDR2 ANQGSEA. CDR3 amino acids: CSVEELGNHEQYF.

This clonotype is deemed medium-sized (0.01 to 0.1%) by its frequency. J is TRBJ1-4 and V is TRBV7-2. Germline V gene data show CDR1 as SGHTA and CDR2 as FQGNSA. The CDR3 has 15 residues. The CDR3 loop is CASSLSRATNEKLFF.

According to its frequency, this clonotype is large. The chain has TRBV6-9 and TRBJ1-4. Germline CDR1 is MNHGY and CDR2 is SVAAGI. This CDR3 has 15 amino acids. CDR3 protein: CASTVQPATNEKLFF.

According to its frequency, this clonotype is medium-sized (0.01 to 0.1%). The CDR3: CASSARGGRNTEAFF. V and J are TRBV6-2 or TRBV6-3 and TRBJ1-1; TCRdb's assignment of TRBD1 cannot be checked, as there is no DNA. Per the germline V gene, CDR1 is MNHEY and CDR2 is SVGEGT. The CDR3 loop spans 15 amino acids.

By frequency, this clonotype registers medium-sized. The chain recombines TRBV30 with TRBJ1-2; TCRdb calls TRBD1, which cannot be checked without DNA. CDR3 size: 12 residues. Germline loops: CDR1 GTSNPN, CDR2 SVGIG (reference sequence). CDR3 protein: CAWKRGTGGYTF.

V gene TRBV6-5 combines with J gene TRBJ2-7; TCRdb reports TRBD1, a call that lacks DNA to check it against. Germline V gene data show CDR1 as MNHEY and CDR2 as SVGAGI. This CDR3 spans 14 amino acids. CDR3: CASSSRQGRREQYF.

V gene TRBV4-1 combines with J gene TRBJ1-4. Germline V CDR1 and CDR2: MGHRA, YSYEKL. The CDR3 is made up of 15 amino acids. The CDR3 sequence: CASSRYSATNEKLFF.

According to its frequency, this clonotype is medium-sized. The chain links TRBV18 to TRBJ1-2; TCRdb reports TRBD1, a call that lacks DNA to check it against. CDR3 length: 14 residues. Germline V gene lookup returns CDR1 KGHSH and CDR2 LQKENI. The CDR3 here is CASSPDREYGGYTF.

The CDR3 is CASSLARNTGELFF. The V call is TRBV5-1, the J call TRBJ2-2. Per the germline V gene, CDR1 is SGHRS and CDR2 is YFSETQ. The CDR3 spans 14 residues.

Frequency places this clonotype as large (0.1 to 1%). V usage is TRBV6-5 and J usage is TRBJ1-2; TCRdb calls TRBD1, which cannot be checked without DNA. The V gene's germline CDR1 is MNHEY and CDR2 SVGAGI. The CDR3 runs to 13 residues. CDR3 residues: CASNERGGEGYTF.

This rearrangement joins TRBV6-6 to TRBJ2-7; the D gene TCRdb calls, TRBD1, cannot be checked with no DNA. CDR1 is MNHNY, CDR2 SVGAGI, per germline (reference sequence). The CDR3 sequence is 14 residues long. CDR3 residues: CASSYSDRDGEQYF.

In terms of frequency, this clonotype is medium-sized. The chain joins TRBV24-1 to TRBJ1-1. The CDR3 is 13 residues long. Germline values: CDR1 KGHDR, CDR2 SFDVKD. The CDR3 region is CATRREENTEAFF.

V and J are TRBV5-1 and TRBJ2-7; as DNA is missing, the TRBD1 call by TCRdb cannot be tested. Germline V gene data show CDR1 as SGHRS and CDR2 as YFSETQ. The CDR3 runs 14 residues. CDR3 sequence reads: CASSKGQGAKEQYF.

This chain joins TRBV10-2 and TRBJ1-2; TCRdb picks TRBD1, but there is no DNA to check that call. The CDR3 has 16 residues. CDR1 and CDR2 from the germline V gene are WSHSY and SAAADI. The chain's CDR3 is CASSEPDRLLTEGYTF.

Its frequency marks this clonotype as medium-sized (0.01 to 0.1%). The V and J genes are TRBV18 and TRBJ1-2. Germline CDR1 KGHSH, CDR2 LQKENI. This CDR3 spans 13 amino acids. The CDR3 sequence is CASSQGANYGYTF.

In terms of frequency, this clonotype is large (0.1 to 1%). Here the CDR3 reads CSVGGGRGVEKLFF. The gene calls are TRBV29-1 and TRBJ1-4. This CDR3 region has 14 residues. Germline lookup yields CDR1 SQVTM and CDR2 ANQGSEA.

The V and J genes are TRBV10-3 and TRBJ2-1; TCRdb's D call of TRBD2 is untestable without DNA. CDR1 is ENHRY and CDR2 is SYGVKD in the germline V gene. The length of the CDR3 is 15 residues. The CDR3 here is CAIRGTSGSYNEQFF.

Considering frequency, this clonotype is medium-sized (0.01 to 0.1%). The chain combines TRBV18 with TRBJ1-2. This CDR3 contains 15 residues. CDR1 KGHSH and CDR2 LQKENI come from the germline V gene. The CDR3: CASSPTGGQSYGYTF.

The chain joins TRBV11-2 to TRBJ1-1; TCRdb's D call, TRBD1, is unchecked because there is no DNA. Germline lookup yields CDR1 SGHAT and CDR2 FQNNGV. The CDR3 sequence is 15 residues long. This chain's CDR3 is CASSLAAGHGWEAFF.

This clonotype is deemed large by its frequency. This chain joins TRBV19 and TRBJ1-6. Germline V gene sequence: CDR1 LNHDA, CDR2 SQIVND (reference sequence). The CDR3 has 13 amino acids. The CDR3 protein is CASTSLASSPLHF.

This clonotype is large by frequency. The CDR3 is CASSSSIRPYGYTF. The V and J genes are TRBV6-6 and TRBJ1-2. Looked up from germline, CDR1 is MNHNY and CDR2 is SVGAGI (reference sequence). The CDR3 runs 14 residues.

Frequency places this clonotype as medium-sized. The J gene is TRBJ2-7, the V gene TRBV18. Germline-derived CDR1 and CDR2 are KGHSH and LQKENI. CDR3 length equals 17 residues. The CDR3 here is CASSPTAKAMISYEQYF.

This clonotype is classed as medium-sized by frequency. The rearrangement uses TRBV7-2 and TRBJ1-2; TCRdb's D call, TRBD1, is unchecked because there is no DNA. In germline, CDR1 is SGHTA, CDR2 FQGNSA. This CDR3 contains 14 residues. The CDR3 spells CASSLGQGNYGYTF.

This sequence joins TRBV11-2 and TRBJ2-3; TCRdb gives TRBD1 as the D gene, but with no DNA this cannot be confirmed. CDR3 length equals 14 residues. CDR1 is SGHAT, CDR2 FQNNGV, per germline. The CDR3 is CASNPQMVTDTQYF.

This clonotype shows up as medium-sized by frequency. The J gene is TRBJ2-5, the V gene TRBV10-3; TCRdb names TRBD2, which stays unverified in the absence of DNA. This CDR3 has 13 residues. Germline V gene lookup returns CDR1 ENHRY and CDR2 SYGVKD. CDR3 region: CAISLSGGETQYF.

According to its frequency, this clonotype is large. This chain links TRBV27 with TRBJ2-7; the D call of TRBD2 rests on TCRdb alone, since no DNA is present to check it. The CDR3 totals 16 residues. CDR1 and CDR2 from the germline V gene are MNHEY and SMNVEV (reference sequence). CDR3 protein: CASSFAGLDSSYEQYF.

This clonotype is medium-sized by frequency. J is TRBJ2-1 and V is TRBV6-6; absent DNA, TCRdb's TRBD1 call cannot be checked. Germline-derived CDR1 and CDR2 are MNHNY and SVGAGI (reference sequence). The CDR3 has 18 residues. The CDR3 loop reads CASSYSDRDPLSFNEQFF.

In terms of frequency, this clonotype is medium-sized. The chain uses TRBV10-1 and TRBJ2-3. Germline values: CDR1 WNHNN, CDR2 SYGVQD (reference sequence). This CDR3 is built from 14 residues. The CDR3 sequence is CASSDPKGVDTQYF.